Sequencing of this T cell receptor (beta chain) was carried out in a study of T cells in Graves' hyperthyroidism and ophthalmopathy. The study left out patients who had uncontrolled infection, other autoimmune disease, pregnancy or lactation. Amplification of TCR beta CDR3 regions used RNA as the template. The TCR CDR3 first-round RT-PCR relied on the HTBI primer set. TCRdb ran MiXCR on the multiplex PCR reads and lists one entry per CDR3 protein. The sample has about 250,000 distinct CDR3 sequences, around 22% seen once. This clonotype was seen at least ten times. The clonotype originates from a man in his thirties or forties with Graves' ophthalmopathy. The sample taken for sequencing was blood.

CDR3 amino acids: CSARDRLAGGAGNEQFF. CDR3 DNA: TGCAGTGCTAGAGATAGGCTAGCGGGAGGAGCAGGAAATGAGCAGTTCTTC. The chain couples TRBV20-1 to TRBJ2-1; 11 nucleotides line up with TRBD2. CDR3 size: 17 residues. V shed 0 bases and J 7 bases; nucleotides not matched to a gene: 11. Germline V lookup: CDR1 DFQATT, CDR2 SNEGSKA (reference sequence).